The 26 T cell receptor beta chains given below trace back to one sample, sequenced in a study of T cells in Graves' hyperthyroidism and ophthalmopathy. The investigators amplified TCR beta CDR3 regions from RNA transcripts. Primed by the HTBI set, a first-round RT-PCR was run on the TCR CDR3. TCRdb called the multiplex PCR reads again in MiXCR, with one record for every CDR3 protein. The sample includes a few hundred thousand distinct CDR3 sequences, about 13% seen only once; the top ten take around a tenth. Sequencing was carried out using blood. The source is a woman aged 18-29 years with Graves' hyperthyroidism.

In its sample, this clonotype was seen a few times. The V and J genes are TRBV4-2 and TRBJ2-1; no reliable D call. The CDR3 totals 13 residues. V shed 5 bases and J shed 6 bases, with 11 bases lying between them. The V gene's germline CDR1 is LGHNA and CDR2 YNFKEQ. The CDR3 bases are TGTGCCAGCAGCTACTATTCGGGCAATGAGCAGTTCTTC. Encoded protein: CASSYYSGNEQFF.

The chain couples TRBV20-1 to TRBJ1-2; 9 bases line up with TRBD1. The germline CDR1 and CDR2 sequences are DFQATT and SNEGSKA (reference sequence). V dropped 4 bases and J dropped 7; count of bases not matched to a gene: 10. The CDR3 length is 14 residues. The CDR3 bases are TGCAGTGCTAAAGGGGTTGGGACAGGGACTGGCTACACCTTC. This codes for CSAKGVGTGTGYTF.

This clonotype was recorded at least ten times. V gene TRBV7-2 combines with J gene TRBJ2-5; 11 bases line up with TRBD1. V gave up 5 bases and J gave up 5 bases; unmatched junction bases: 7. Per germline, CDR1 SGHTA and CDR2 FQGNSA. CDR3 length equals 15 residues. This chain's CDR3 is CASSKDRGQGETQYF. The CDR3 DNA is TGTGCCAGCAGCAAGGACAGGGGGCAGGGGGAGACCCAGTACTTC.

This clonotype was observed at least ten times. The chain is built from TRBV20-1 and TRBJ2-1, with a tentative D call TRBD1 (5 bases). The length of the CDR3 is 13 residues. The germline CDR1 and CDR2 sequences are DFQATT and SNEGSKA (reference sequence). Trimming took 6 bases from V and 4 from J, leaving 13 bases between them. The CDR3 sequence is CSAQDAGYNEQFF. CDR3 sequence (DNA): TGCAGTGCACAGGACGCCGGATACAATGAGCAGTTCTTC.

This clonotype was seen at least ten times. The DNA for the CDR3 is TGTGCCAGCAGTGAACAGGGGGCTGGGTTAAATGAAAAACTGTTTTTT. It is translated as CASSEQGAGLNEKLFF. The J gene is TRBJ1-4, the V gene TRBV12-3 or TRBV12-4; 9 bases line up with TRBD1. V lost 5 bases, J lost 5 bases, and 9 bases stayed unmatched. The CDR3 contains 16 residues.

V is TRBV18 and J is TRBJ2-7; D not resolved. The CDR3 is 14 amino acids. V lost 1 base, J lost 2 bases, and 9 bases lay in between. CDR1 KGHSH and CDR2 LQKENI come from the germline V gene. The DNA for the CDR3 is TGTGCCAGCTCACCACTACAGACCGCCTACGAGCAGTACTTC. Its translation is CASSPLQTAYEQYF.

Ten or more counts support this clonotype. The chain is built from TRBV2 and TRBJ2-7; D is uncertain. Germline V gene sequence: CDR1 SNHLY, CDR2 FYNNEI. V was trimmed by 6 bases and J by 3 bases, leaving 12 bases between them. CDR3 size: 13 residues. CDR3 residues: CASSARINYEQYF. In DNA form, the CDR3 reads TGTGCCAGCAGCGCGCGCATAAACTACGAGCAGTACTTC.

This clonotype was detected many times. The genes are TRBV6-1 and TRBJ2-7, with no clear D. The CDR3 contains 12 residues. Trimming left V 5 bases short and J 3 bases short, with 8 bases between. Germline V CDR1 and CDR2: MNHNS, SASEGT. The CDR3 nucleotides read TGTGCCAGCAGTACGGGCGACTACGAGCAGTACTTC. The encoded protein is CASSTGDYEQYF.

The rearrangement uses TRBV18 and TRBJ2-4; no clear D. Trimming removed 3 bases at V and 0 bases at J, with 12 bases between. The CDR3 has 16 amino acids. Germline-derived CDR1 and CDR2 are KGHSH and LQKENI. CDR3 nucleotide sequence: TGTGCCAGCTCACCCCCAGGAGCCTTAGCCAAAAACATTCAGTACTTC. Translating it yields CASSPPGALAKNIQYF.

The J gene is TRBJ1-5, the V gene TRBV12-3 or TRBV12-4; TRBD1 agrees at 9 bases. The CDR3 has 16 amino acids. The ends lost 6 bases at V and 4 bases at J; junction bases unmatched: 10. The CDR3 spells CASSLDRGSGNQPQHF. The CDR3 nucleotides are TGTGCCAGCAGCTTGGACAGGGGCTCGGGGAATCAGCCCCAGCATTTT.

The J gene is TRBJ1-4, the V gene TRBV20-1, with a tentative D call TRBD1 (6 bases). This CDR3 spans 16 amino acids. Germline-derived CDR1 and CDR2 are DFQATT and SNEGSKA (reference sequence). V lost 0 bases and J 7 bases, leaving 18 bases between the germline ends. CDR3 protein: CSARDPRGRGGEKLFF. CDR3 DNA: TGCAGTGCTAGAGATCCTAGGGGCAGGGGAGGTGAAAAACTGTTTTTT.

This clonotype showed up many times. The chain couples TRBV6-1 to TRBJ2-7; TRBD2 matches 10 bases. Per germline, CDR1 MNHNS and CDR2 SASEGT. The length of the CDR3 is 16 residues. Trimming cost V 1 base and J 6 bases; bases outside gene matches: 9. The CDR3 bases are TGTGCCAGCAGTGAAGAATTGGCTAGCGGGAGAAGCGAGCAGTACTTC. Translated: CASSEELASGRSEQYF.

This clonotype was counted only a few times. The CDR3 reads CASGTQSRPQHF. Here the CDR3 DNA reads TGTGCCAGCGGTACCCAAAGCCGGCCCCAGCATTTT. The chain combines TRBV9 with TRBJ1-5; D gene uncertain. Trimming shortened V by 7 bases and J by 9 bases, and 14 bases separated the two germline ends. From germline, CDR1 is SGDLS and CDR2 YYNGEE. This CDR3 has 12 residues.

This clonotype has at least ten counts. This rearrangement joins TRBV7-6 to TRBJ1-1; 7 nucleotides align to TRBD1. The CDR3 is made up of 15 amino acids. Germline V gene sequence: CDR1 SGHVS, CDR2 FNYEAQ. Trimming removed 5 bases from V and 13 bases from J; junction bases left unmatched: 19. CDR3 bases: TGTGCCAGCAGCCTAGATGGCAGGGGGACGCTAGATCTTTTCTTT. Its protein is CASSLDGRGTLDLFF.

This sequence joins TRBV27 and TRBJ1-5, with TRBD1 as a possible D gene (6 bases). This CDR3 has 15 residues. Trimming took 1 base from V and 6 from J, leaving 13 bases between them. Germline V gene data show CDR1 as MNHEY and CDR2 as SMNVEV (reference sequence). The CDR3 bases are TGTGCCAGCAGTTTATATCGGGTAGGGGGTCAGCCCCAGCATTTT. Protein sequence: CASSLYRVGGQPQHF.

On this clonotype: An end of the junction differs from the germline gene, which may be a read error. The chain recombines TRBV19 with TRBJ1-1, with no clear D. The germline gives CDR1 LNHDA, CDR2 SQIVND (reference sequence). The CDR3 extends over 14 amino acids. CDR3 residues: CATEDEGTDTGAFF. The CDR3 nucleotides read TGTGCCACCGAGGACGAGGGCACCGACACTGGAGCTTTCTTT. Together with reference TRBV19 and TRBJ1-1, the CDR3 gives the full variable domain: DGGITQSPKYLFRKEGQNVTLSCEQNLNHDAMYWYRQDPGQGLRLIYYSQIVNDFQKGDIAEGYSVSREKKESFPLTVTSAQKNPTAFYLCATEDEGTDTGAFFGQGTRLTVV.

There are many counts of this clonotype. The chain employs TRBV20-1 and TRBJ2-7; weak D call: TRBD1 (5 bases). V was clipped by 3 bases and J by 4 bases, with 19 bases between them. This CDR3 has 15 amino acids. Germline values: CDR1 DFQATT, CDR2 SNEGSKA (reference sequence). The CDR3 sequence is CSASDSFGPLYEQYF. CDR3 coding DNA: TGCAGTGCTAGCGACAGTTTTGGTCCCCTGTACGAGCAGTACTTC.

This clonotype was found many times. The CDR3 protein is CASSYDGNTEAFF. CDR3 sequence (DNA): TGTGCCAGCAGTTATGATGGGAACACTGAAGCTTTCTTT. This sequence joins TRBV7-6 and TRBJ1-1; no clear D. CDR1 is SGHVS, CDR2 FNYEAQ, per germline. Trimming shortened V by 6 bases and J by 1 base, and 9 bases separated the two germline ends. The CDR3 loop spans 13 amino acids.

This clonotype was seen at least ten times. This chain connects TRBV7-3 to TRBJ2-2; D remains ambiguous. The length of the CDR3 is 13 residues. Per germline, CDR1 SGHTA and CDR2 FQGTGA. Trimming shortened V by 5 bases and J by 6 bases, and 10 bases separated the two germline ends. CDR3 DNA sequence: TGTGCCAGCAGCCCCACCATGGCCGGGGAGCTGTTTTTT. It codes for CASSPTMAGELFF. Full variable domain (missing parts from reference TRBV7-3 and TRBJ2-2): GAGVSQTPSNKVTEKGKYVELRCDPISGHTALYWYRQSLGQGPEFLIYFQGTGAADDSGLPNDRFFAVRPEGSVSTLKIQRTERGDSAVYLCASSPTMAGELFFGEGSRLTVL.

The CDR3 sequence: CASSPRTGITDTQYF. In DNA form, the CDR3 reads TGTGCCAGCAGCCCTCGGACAGGGATCACAGATACGCAGTATTTT. V is TRBV12-3 or TRBV12-4 and J is TRBJ2-3; 8 positions agree with TRBD1. V lost 6 bases and J lost 2; bases outside the gene matches: 7. This CDR3 is built from 15 residues.

The genes are TRBV29-1 and TRBJ2-2; TRBD1 matches 11 bases. Germline V gene lookup returns CDR1 SQVTM and CDR2 ANQGSEA. This CDR3 spans 16 amino acids. Unmatched junction bases numbered 12, after V lost 7 bases and J lost 5 bases. The DNA for the CDR3 is TGCAGCGCCCGAGGATGGGACAGGGGGTATACCGGGGAGCTGTTTTTT. It is translated as CSARGWDRGYTGELFF.

This clonotype was seen many times. The rearrangement uses TRBV28 and TRBJ2-2; 7 bases are shared with TRBD1. Per germline, CDR1 MDHEN and CDR2 SYDVKM. With 7 bases clipped from V and 1 base from J, the junction kept 9 bases outside the gene matches. CDR3 size: 16 residues. The DNA of the CDR3 is TGTGCCAGCACGTATCTGGGACAGATGAACACCGGGGAGCTGTTTTTT. It yields the protein CASTYLGQMNTGELFF.

This clonotype has at least ten counts. This chain joins TRBV3-1 and TRBJ2-1; 9 positions match TRBD1. Germline V gene sequence: CDR1 LGHDT, CDR2 YNNKEL (reference sequence). V lost 5 bases, J lost 12 bases, and 11 bases stayed unmatched. This CDR3 comprises 14 residues. CDR3 coding DNA: TGTGCCAGCAGCTCTAGGACAGGGGTGAAAAGGCAGTTCTTC. Protein product: CASSSRTGVKRQFF.

In this sample, this clonotype turned up many times. The chain is built from TRBV28 and TRBJ2-7; 7 bases agree with TRBD1. V lost 5 bases to trimming and J lost 1 base; unmatched junction nucleotides: 8. Germline-derived CDR1 and CDR2 are MDHEN and SYDVKM. The CDR3 runs 15 residues. CDR3 sequence (DNA): TGTGCCAGCAGTCCCGGGACAGACTCTTCCTACGAGCAGTACTTC. As protein: CASSPGTDSSYEQYF.

The sample holds many counts of this clonotype. The chain carries TRBV6-1 and TRBJ1-2; 7 bases agree with TRBD1. This CDR3 comprises 13 residues. With 5 bases clipped from V and 5 bases from J, the junction kept 5 bases outside the gene matches. CDR1 is MNHNS and CDR2 is SASEGT in the germline V gene. CDR3 DNA sequence: TGTGCCAGCAGTTTCGGGACAGATTATGGCTACACCTTC. It codes for CASSFGTDYGYTF.

There are many counts of this clonotype. This rearrangement joins TRBV20-1 to TRBJ2-7; the D gene is possibly TRBD2 (6 bases). Germline V gene sequence: CDR1 DFQATT, CDR2 SNEGSKA (reference sequence). This CDR3 contains 15 residues. CDR3 amino acids: CSAPGLWREGYEQYF. DNA for the CDR3: TGCAGCGCACCGGGTCTGTGGCGGGAAGGCTACGAGCAGTACTTC.